Following are 12 T cell receptor beta chains from one sample sequenced in a study of blood T cell repertoires in COVID-19. TCRdb's copy holds only in-frame clones and misses some; the assay was immunoSEQ multiplex PCR. The sample records hundreds of thousands of clones, 75% to 90% being singletons. Sequenced input: peripheral blood. The receptor set was obtained from a man aged 35 to 55 with acute or convalescent COVID-19.

The chain is built from TRBV6-6 and TRBJ2-7; TRBD2 matches 11 bases. Trimming cost V 3 bases and J 6 bases; bases outside gene matches: 10. The germline gives CDR1 MNHNY, CDR2 SVGAGI (reference sequence). The CDR3 loop spans 16 amino acids. CDR3 amino acids: CASSYIKLAGVGEQYF. In nucleotides, the CDR3 is TGTGCCAGCAGTTATATAAAACTAGCGGGAGTAGGCGAGCAGTACTTC.

The chain links TRBV15 to TRBJ1-1; D is uncertain. CDR1 and CDR2 from the germline V gene are LNHNV and YYDKDF (reference sequence). The CDR3 loop spans 15 amino acids. V was shortened by 0 bases and J by 5 bases, with 13 bases between the two germline ends. CDR3 amino acids: CATSRDYGRTTEAFF. The CDR3 coding sequence is TGTGCCACCAGCAGAGATTACGGGAGAACAACTGAAGCTTTCTTT.

This chain links TRBV4-2 with TRBJ2-1; perhaps TRBD2 as D (5 bases). Germline CDR1 reads LGHNA; CDR2 reads YNFKEQ. V was cut by 1 base and J by 1 base, with 17 bases left in between. The CDR3 sequence is 18 residues long. Here the CDR3 DNA reads TGTGCCAGCAGCCAAGTGGAGGCCCGGAGCGGTTCCTACAATGAGCAGTTCTTC. It translates to CASSQVEARSGSYNEQFF.

V and J are TRBV7-9 and TRBJ2-7; D unresolved. The V gene lost 2 bases and the J gene lost 4 bases, with 12 bases spanning the gap. Germline CDR1 reads SEHNR; CDR2 reads FQNEAQ (reference sequence). The CDR3 totals 14 residues. Here the CDR3 DNA reads TGTGCCAGCAGCTTAATTCCGCCGCGTTACGAGCAGTACTTC. It encodes CASSLIPPRYEQYF.

V gene TRBV3-1 (or the pseudogene TRBV3-2) combines with J gene TRBJ2-7, with 7 bases identical to TRBD1. This CDR3 region has 15 residues. The germline V gene encodes CDR1 LGHDT and CDR2 YNNKEL (reference sequence). V shed 3 bases, J shed 1 base, and the junction held 6 bases outside the gene matches. CDR3 amino acids: CASSHAGTASYEQYF. The CDR3 DNA reads as TGTGCCAGCAGCCACGCCGGGACAGCATCCTACGAGCAGTACTTC.

The gene calls are TRBV7-2 and TRBJ1-2; D remains unclear. The V end was cut by 5 bases, the J end by 0 bases, with 10 bases between. This CDR3 has 14 residues. The germline CDR1 and CDR2 sequences are SGHTA and FQGNSA. The CDR3 DNA is TGTGCCAGCAGCCCCGCTCCAGCTAACTATGGCTACACCTTC. Translation: CASSPAPANYGYTF.

This clone was picked up one time. J is TRBJ2-2 and V is TRBV10-3; D perhaps matches TRBD1 (5 bases). Germline V gene lookup returns CDR1 ENHRY and CDR2 SYGVKD. CDR3 length: 14 amino acids. Trimming removed 4 bases from V and 2 bases from J, with 8 bases in between. The CDR3 DNA sequence: TGTGCCATCAGTGTCCAGGGTAACACCGGGGAGCTGTTTTTT. It specifies CAISVQGNTGELFF.

The chain joins TRBV30 to TRBJ1-1; 8 bases agree with TRBD1. CDR1 is GTSNPN, CDR2 SVGIG, per germline (reference sequence). The CDR3 covers 13 residues. V trimming: 7 bases; J trimming: 2 bases; junction bases outside the gene matches: 6. In DNA, the CDR3 is TGTGCCTCCACAGGGGGTGGTAACACTGAAGCTTTCTTT. Amino acid sequence: CASTGGGNTEAFF.

The V call is TRBV25-1, the J call TRBJ1-4; 9 bases agree with TRBD1. This CDR3 has 16 residues. With V trimmed by 2 bases and J by 5 bases, 6 bases remained unmatched. Germline CDR1 reads MGHDK; CDR2 reads SYGVNS. CDR3 amino acids: CASSETAGTGNEKLFF. CDR3 nucleotides: TGTGCCAGCAGTGAAACCGCCGGGACAGGGAATGAAAAACTGTTTTTT.

This clone has just one count. The V and J genes are TRBV2 and TRBJ2-1; a weak D match, TRBD2 (5 bases). V was clipped by 9 bases and J by 8 bases, with 20 bases between them. Germline CDR1 and CDR2: SNHLY and FYNNEI. The CDR3 totals 14 residues. CDR3 nucleotide sequence: TGTGCCAGGACTAATCGGGCGGGTAGCGATGAGCAGTTCTTC. Residues: CARTNRAGSDEQFF.

The chain joins TRBV29-1 to TRBJ2-3; D is unclear. V was shortened by 5 bases and J by 1 base, with 13 bases between the two germline ends. Germline assignment: CDR1 SQVTM and CDR2 ANQGSEA. The CDR3 loop spans 14 amino acids. The CDR3 spells CSVLQLWGTDTQYF. As DNA, the CDR3 is TGCAGCGTTCTACAGTTGTGGGGCACAGATACGCAGTATTTT.

The chain recombines TRBV7-8 with TRBJ2-2; 8 bases are a match to TRBD1. The V and J ends lost 2 bases and 6 bases, in that order; junction bases with no gene match: 5. Germline V gene sequence: CDR1 SGHVS, CDR2 FQNEAQ. This CDR3 region has 15 residues. The DNA for the CDR3 is TGTGCCAGCAGCTTACATACAGGGGGGCCCGGGGAGCTGTTTTTT. Residues: CASSLHTGGPGELFF.